The 9 T cell receptor beta chains below all came from one sample that was sequenced in a study of T cells in Graves' hyperthyroidism and ophthalmopathy. TCR beta CDR3 regions were amplified from RNA. A first-round RT-PCR of the TCR CDR3 used the HTBI primer set. TCRdb re-called the multiplex PCR reads through MiXCR, storing one row per CDR3 protein. Counted here are more than 300,000 distinct CDR3 sequences, approximately 13% occurring once; the ten biggest clones make up 9.2%. The sequenced sample consisted of blood. Receptors were obtained from a woman aged 18-35 years with Graves' hyperthyroidism.

This clonotype was found a few times. The chain joins TRBV10-3 to TRBJ1-1, with 8 bases aligning to TRBD1. Germline CDR1 and CDR2: ENHRY and SYGVKD. The CDR3 has 16 residues. Trimming took 8 bases from V and 3 from J; bases not matched to a gene: 14. CDR3 residues: CAIPRDRSLSYTEAFF. CDR3 nucleotides: TGTGCCATCCCCCGGGACAGGTCCCTGTCATACACTGAAGCTTTCTTT.

The table lists this clonotype with many counts. The rearrangement uses TRBV7-8 and TRBJ1-3, with D unresolved. Deletions cut 5 bases from V and 2 bases from J, with 16 bases between. Germline-derived CDR1 and CDR2 are SGHVS and FQNEAQ. The CDR3 totals 16 residues. For the CDR3, the DNA is TGTGCCAGCAGCCCATTAGGTGGGGTAACTGGAAACACCATATATTTT. Residues: CASSPLGGVTGNTIYF.

This clonotype was recorded many times. CDR3 coding DNA: TGTGCCAGCAGCAAACCGGGACAGGGGGTCGAGGAGCTGTTTTTT. Its translation: CASSKPGQGVEELFF. V gene TRBV28 combines with J gene TRBJ2-2; 11 nucleotides align to TRBD1. The V gene end was trimmed by 6 bases and the J gene end by 10 bases; junction bases not matched to a gene: 10. Germline CDR1 reads MDHEN; CDR2 reads SYDVKM. The CDR3 consists of 15 residues.

The chain recombines TRBV11-2 with TRBJ2-1; 14 positions match TRBD2. The CDR3 is made up of 15 amino acids. From germline, CDR1 is SGHAT and CDR2 FQNNGV. The junction had 5 bases not matched to a gene; V was cut back by 4 bases and J by 9 bases. The CDR3 DNA is TGTGCCAGCAGCTCCCTGACTAGCGGGAGGGGTGAGCAGTTCTTC. Its translation is CASSSLTSGRGEQFF.

This clonotype was picked up a small number of times. This sequence joins TRBV14 and TRBJ2-1; a weak D match, TRBD1 (6 bases). V lost 2 bases, J lost 6 bases, and 11 bases lay in between. The CDR3 covers 14 residues. Looked up from germline, CDR1 is SGHDN and CDR2 is FVKESK. The CDR3 is CASSQFRGRNEQFF. The CDR3 DNA is TGTGCCAGCAGCCAATTCAGGGGCCGCAATGAGCAGTTCTTC.

The genes are TRBV19 and TRBJ1-2; D unresolved. The CDR3 has 13 amino acids. Germline V gives CDR1 LNHDA, CDR2 SQIVND (reference sequence). Trimming removed 0 bases from V and 10 bases from J, with 12 bases in between. CDR3 region: CASSIDLKTFYTF. DNA of the CDR3: TGTGCCAGTAGTATAGATCTGAAGACATTCTACACCTTC.

This clonotype was observed many times. The chain is built from TRBV11-1 and TRBJ2-3, with TRBD2 as a possible D gene (6 bases). This CDR3 contains 15 residues. CDR1 SGHAT and CDR2 FQDESV come from the germline V gene (reference sequence). V gave up 0 bases and J gave up 6 bases, with 13 bases separating them. The CDR3 DNA reads as TGTGCCAGCAGCTTAGCCGGGACTGGGGCGGATACGCAGTATTTT. As protein: CASSLAGTGADTQYF.

This clonotype was seen repeatedly, ten times or more. J is TRBJ2-3 and V is TRBV6-2 or TRBV6-3, with 9 nucleotides matching TRBD1. The junction had 7 bases not matched to a gene; V was cut back by 8 bases and J by 1 base. The germline V gene has CDR1 MNHEY and CDR2 SVGEGT. The CDR3 totals 15 residues. Written as DNA, the CDR3 is TGTGCCAGCGAACCGGGACAGGGCGGCACAGATACGCAGTATTTT. Amino acid sequence: CASEPGQGGTDTQYF.

This clonotype was detected many times. One end of the junction fails to match germline, which may point to a read error. V is TRBV7-7 and J is TRBJ2-1, with D possibly matching TRBD2 (5 bases). Germline V gene lookup returns CDR1 SSHAT and CDR2 FNYEAQ (reference sequence). The CDR3 contains 14 residues. CDR3 sequence: CASSQLGAVHEQFF. For the CDR3, the DNA is TGTGCTAGCAGCCAGCTGGGAGCGGTCCATGAGCAGTTCTTC.